What follows are 5 T cell receptor beta chains derived from one specimen sequenced in a study of blood T cell repertoires in COVID-19. Sequencing was performed with immunoSEQ multiplex PCR; in TCRdb, only in-frame clones are kept and a portion is missing. Among some 55,000 clones, over 75% were seen once, and the ten largest hold just under 8.5%. Sequenced material: peripheral blood. These receptors were collected from a woman aged 40 to 50 with active COVID-19.

The CDR3 loop is CASSFRVAGTKNIQYF. As DNA, the CDR3 is TGTGCCAGCAGCTTCCGAGTAGCGGGGACCAAAAACATTCAGTACTTC. The chain uses TRBV11-1 and TRBJ2-4; 8 bases match TRBD2. The CDR3 consists of 16 residues. Germline CDR1 and CDR2: SGHAT and FQDESV (reference sequence). Losses at the gene ends were 3 bases for V and 2 bases for J; bases not matched to a gene: 6.

The rearrangement links TRBV7-2 to TRBJ2-7, with D uncertain. The CDR3 length is 13 residues. The V end lost 1 base, the J end lost 3 bases, and 7 bases lay between the germline ends. Per the germline V gene, CDR1 is SGHTA and CDR2 is FQGNSA. CDR3 sequence reads: CASSLGQVYEQYF. For the CDR3, the DNA is TGTGCCAGCAGCTTAGGGCAAGTCTACGAGCAGTACTTC.

This clone came up once. This chain links TRBV7-2 with TRBJ1-2; 7 bases line up with TRBD1. In germline, CDR1 is SGHTA, CDR2 FQGNSA. Germline trimming cut 4 bases from V and 6 bases from J; bases unmatched to any gene: 14. This CDR3 spans 16 amino acids. CDR3 sequence reads: CASSWTGRTWVDGYTF. As DNA, the CDR3 is TGTGCCAGCAGCTGGACAGGACGGACGTGGGTAGATGGCTACACCTTC.

This chain links TRBV27 with TRBJ1-6; D is possibly TRBD1 (6 bases). This CDR3 region has 17 residues. The germline V gene has CDR1 MNHEY and CDR2 SMNVEV (reference sequence). V was trimmed by 3 bases and J by 6 bases, leaving 18 bases between them. The CDR3, as DNA: TGTGCCAGCAGTTTCCGGGACATCCCAGCGGTTAATTCACCCCTCCACTTT. This codes for CASSFRDIPAVNSPLHF.

This clone was seen a single time. The chain recombines TRBV7-2 with TRBJ1-5; D unresolved. The CDR3 is made up of 12 amino acids. Trimming pared 7 bases from V and 6 bases from J, leaving 10 bases between. Looked up from germline, CDR1 is SGHTA and CDR2 is FQGNSA. CDR3 sequence (DNA): TGTGCCAGCACCTCGAGCGGTCAGCCCCAGCATTTT. This codes for CASTSSGQPQHF.